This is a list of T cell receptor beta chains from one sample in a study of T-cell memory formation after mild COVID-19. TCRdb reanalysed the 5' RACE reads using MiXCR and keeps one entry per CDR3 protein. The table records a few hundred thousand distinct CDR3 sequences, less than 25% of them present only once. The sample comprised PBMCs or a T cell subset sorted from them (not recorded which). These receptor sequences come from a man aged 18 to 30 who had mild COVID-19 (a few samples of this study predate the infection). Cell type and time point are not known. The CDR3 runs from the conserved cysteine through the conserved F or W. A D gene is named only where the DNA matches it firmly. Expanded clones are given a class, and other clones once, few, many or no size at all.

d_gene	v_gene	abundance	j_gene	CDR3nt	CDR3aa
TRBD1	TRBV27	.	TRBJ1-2	TGTGCCAGCAGTCACGATTACAGGGGCACCAACTATGGCTACACCTTC	CASSHDYRGTNYGYTF
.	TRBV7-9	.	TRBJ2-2	TGTGCCAGCAGCTTTTTGACAGGGAACACCGGGGAGCTGTTTTTT	CASSFLTGNTGELFF
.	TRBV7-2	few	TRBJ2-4	TGTGCCAGCAGCCCCTGGGACCGGGGAAACATTCAGTACTTC	CASSPWDRGNIQYF
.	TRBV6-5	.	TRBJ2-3	TGTGCCAGCAGTTACAGGGGGGGGGGCACAGATACGCAGTATTTT	CASSYRGGGTDTQYF
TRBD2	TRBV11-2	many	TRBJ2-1	TGTGCCAGCAGCTCGGGACTAGCGGGATACAATGAGCAGTTCTTC	CASSSGLAGYNEQFF
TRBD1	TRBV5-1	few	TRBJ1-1	TGCGCCAGCAGCATGGACAGGGCGAGGGACACTGAAGCTTTCTTT	CASSMDRARDTEAFF
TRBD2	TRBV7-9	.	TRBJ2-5	TGTGCCAGCAGCCAACGACTAGCGGGAAGTCAAGAGACCCAGTACTTC	CASSQRLAGSQETQYF
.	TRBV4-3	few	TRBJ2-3	TGCGCCAGCAGCCAAGATGAGCGGCGGTCGGATACGCAGTATTTT	CASSQDERRSDTQYF
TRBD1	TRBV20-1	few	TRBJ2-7	TGCAGTGCTAGACCTGGACAGGGGGACTCCTACGAGCAGTACTTC	CSARPGQGDSYEQYF
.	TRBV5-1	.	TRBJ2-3	TGCGCCAGCTCGGCACAGCTAGATACGCAGTATTTT	CASSAQLDTQYF
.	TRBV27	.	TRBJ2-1	TGTGCCAGCACACAGGACTACTCCTACAATGAGCAGTTCTTC	CASTQDYSYNEQFF
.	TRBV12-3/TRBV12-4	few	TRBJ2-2	TGTGCCAGCAGTTACTACAGTACCGGGGAGCTGTTTTTT	CASSYYSTGELFF
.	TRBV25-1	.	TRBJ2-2	TGTGCCAGCAGGAGAGCGGGGAACACCGGGGAGCTGTTTTTT	CASRRAGNTGELFF
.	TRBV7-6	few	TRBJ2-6	TGTGCCAGCAGCTTAGAGGTCCCTAACTCTGGGGCCAACGTCCTGACTTTC	CASSLEVPNSGANVLTF
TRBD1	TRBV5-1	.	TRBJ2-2	TGCGCCAGCAGCTTGGAGGGACAGGGGCTCACCGGGGAGCTGTTTTTT	CASSLEGQGLTGELFF
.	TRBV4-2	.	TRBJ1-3	TGTGCCAGCAGCCAAGATGTTCGGGTGTATGGAAACACCATATATTTT	CASSQDVRVYGNTIYF
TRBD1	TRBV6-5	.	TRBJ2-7	TGTGCCAGCAGTTACTCGCAGGGGGCACTCTACGAGCAGTACTTC	CASSYSQGALYEQYF
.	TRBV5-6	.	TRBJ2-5	TGTGCCAGCAGCTTGGGAACGCGGGGGCCCGAAGAGACCCAGTACTTC	CASSLGTRGPEETQYF
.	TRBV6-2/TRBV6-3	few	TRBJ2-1	TGTGCCAGCAGCCGGCGAGCGGCCCATGAGCAGTTCTTC	CASSRRAAHEQFF
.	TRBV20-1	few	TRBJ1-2	TGCAGTGCTAGCCCCGGGGGAAACAATGGCTACACCTTC	CSASPGGNNGYTF
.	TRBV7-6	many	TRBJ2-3	TGTGCCAGCAGCTCTATAAGCGGGTGGCGGGGACTCACAGATACGCAGTATTTT	CASSSISGWRGLTDTQYF
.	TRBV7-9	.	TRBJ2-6	TGTGCCAGCAGCTTATGGTACGGGGCAGGGGAAAGCTCTGGGGCCAACGTCCTGACTTTC	CASSLWYGAGESSGANVLTF
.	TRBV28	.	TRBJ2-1	TGTGCCAGCAGGCGCCGGGACGATGAGCAGTTCTTC	CASRRRDDEQFF
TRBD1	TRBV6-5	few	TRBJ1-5	TGTGCCAGCAGTCTTGGACAGGGAGTTAGCAATCAGCCCCAGCATTTT	CASSLGQGVSNQPQHF
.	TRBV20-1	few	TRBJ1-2	TGCAGTGCTACCGCACATGGTCCACTCTACACCTTC	CSATAHGPLYTF
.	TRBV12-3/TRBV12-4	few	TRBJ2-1	TGTGCCAGCCTCTTTAAGGGGGGCAATGAGCAGTTCTTC	CASLFKGGNEQFF
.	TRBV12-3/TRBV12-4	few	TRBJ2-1	TGTGCCAGCAGTTTAGCCCGCGGGGCCACCTACAATGAGCAGTTCTTC	CASSLARGATYNEQFF
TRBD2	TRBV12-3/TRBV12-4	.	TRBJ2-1	TGTGCCAGCAAGGAGGGACTAGCGGACTACAATGAGCAGTTCTTC	CASKEGLADYNEQFF
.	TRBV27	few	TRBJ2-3	TGTGCCACCAGTAAGAGGGACTTCACAGATACGCAGTATTTT	CATSKRDFTDTQYF
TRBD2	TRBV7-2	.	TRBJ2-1	TGTGCCAGCAGCACAAGCGGGGTCTATGAGCAGTTCTTC	CASSTSGVYEQFF
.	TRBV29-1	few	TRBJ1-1	TGCAGCGTTCGGACAGAAAAAGAAGCTTTCTTT	CSVRTEKEAFF
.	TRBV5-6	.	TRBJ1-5	TGTGCCAGCAGCCTGTCCGCTTTGGTGGATCAGCCCCAGCATTTT	CASSLSALVDQPQHF
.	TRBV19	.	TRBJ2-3	TGTGCCAGTAGTAGCAACTGGGATACGCAGTATTTT	CASSSNWDTQYF
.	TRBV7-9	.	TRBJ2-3	TGTGCCAGCAGCTGGGAGGGACATCAAAAGGCAGATACGCAGTATTTT	CASSWEGHQKADTQYF
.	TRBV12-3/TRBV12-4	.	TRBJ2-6	TGTGCCAGCCAACAGGGATCTGGGGCCAACGTCCTGACTTTC	CASQQGSGANVLTF
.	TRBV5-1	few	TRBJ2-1	TGCGCCAGCAGCACAGGACAGTTTAATGAGCAGTTCTTC	CASSTGQFNEQFF
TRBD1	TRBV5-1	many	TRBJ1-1	TGCGCCAGCAGCGTACAGGGGGGTGACACTGAAGCTTTCTTT	CASSVQGGDTEAFF
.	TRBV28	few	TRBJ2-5	TGTGCCAGCCAGGACTACGTCAAGACCCAGTACTTC	CASQDYVKTQYF